This is a list of T cell receptor beta chains from one sample in a study of blood T cell repertoires in COVID-19. Profiling relied on immunoSEQ multiplex PCR, and the TCRdb table lists in-frame clones only, not all of them. This table holds roughly 250,000 clones, around 89% found once. Source material: PBMCs or T cells enriched from blood (not recorded which). Receptors were obtained from a woman in her thirties or forties with acute COVID-19. The CDR3 runs from the conserved cysteine through the conserved F or W. The order of the fields is J gene, clone size, V gene, D gene, CDR3 protein, CDR3 DNA. The D gene is left open where the match is weak. Not all rows give a size; the values are once, few, many and, for expanded clones, a class.

TRBJ2-1,.,TRBV2,TRBD2,CASTPRTSGYNEQFF,TGTGCCAGCACCCCCCGGACTAGCGGATACAATGAGCAGTTCTTC
TRBJ2-3,once,TRBV27,TRBD2,CASSYQRETDTQYF,TGTGCCAGCAGTTATCAGCGGGAGACAGATACGCAGTATTTT
TRBJ2-1,.,TRBV14,.,CASSQVSGTVNEQFF,TGTGCCAGCAGCCAAGTTAGCGGGACAGTCAATGAGCAGTTCTTC
TRBJ2-5,.,TRBV27,.,CASSFRREETQYF,TGTGCCAGCAGTTTCCGCAGGGAAGAGACCCAGTACTTC
TRBJ1-5,.,TRBV25-1,.,CASSELGTREDQPQHF,TGTGCCAGCAGTGAATTGGGGACACGGGAGGATCAGCCCCAGCATTTT
TRBJ2-2,.,TRBV6-4,.,CASSTFADSGGELFF,TGTGCCAGCAGTACCTTTGCAGATTCGGGCGGGGAGCTGTTTTTT
TRBJ2-7,.,TRBV12-3/TRBV12-4,TRBD1,CASIKGQGVQYF,TGTGCCAGCATCAAAGGACAGGGAGTTCAGTACTTC
TRBJ1-1,.,TRBV9,.,CASSVDLSGNTEAFF,TGTGCCAGCAGCGTAGATCTATCAGGGAACACTGAAGCTTTCTTT
TRBJ1-5,.,TRBV6-5,.,CASKTPGSVIEPQHF,TGTGCCAGCAAGACCCCGGGGTCGGTTATCGAGCCCCAGCATTTT
TRBJ2-1,.,TRBV6-5,TRBD2,CASTRWGGEQFF,TGTGCCAGCACCAGATGGGGGGGTGAGCAGTTCTTC
TRBJ2-4,.,TRBV18,.,CASSPFSGAENIQYF,TGTGCCAGCTCACCGTTCTCAGGGGCGGAAAACATTCAGTACTTC
TRBJ2-2,.,TRBV10-2,.,CASSVRPSGIGELFF,TGCGCCAGCAGTGTTAGGCCCTCGGGGATCGGGGAGCTGTTTTTT
TRBJ1-5,.,TRBV4-1,.,CASSAGGWDASNQPQHF,TGCGCCAGCTCGGCGGGGGGTTGGGATGCTAGCAATCAGCCCCAGCATTTT
TRBJ1-1,.,TRBV9,.,CASSATGTSGTEAFF,TGTGCCAGCAGCGCCACCGGGACATCGGGGACTGAAGCTTTCTTT